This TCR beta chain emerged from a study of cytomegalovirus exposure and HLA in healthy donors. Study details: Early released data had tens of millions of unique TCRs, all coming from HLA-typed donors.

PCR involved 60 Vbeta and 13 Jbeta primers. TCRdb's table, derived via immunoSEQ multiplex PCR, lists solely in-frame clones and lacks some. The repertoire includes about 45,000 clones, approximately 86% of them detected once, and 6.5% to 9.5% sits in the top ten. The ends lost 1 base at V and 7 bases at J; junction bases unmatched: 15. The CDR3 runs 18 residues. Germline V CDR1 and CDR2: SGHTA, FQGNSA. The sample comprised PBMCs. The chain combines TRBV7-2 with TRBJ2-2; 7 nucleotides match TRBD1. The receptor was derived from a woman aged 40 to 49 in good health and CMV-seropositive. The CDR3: CASSLDWTGPGRGGELFF. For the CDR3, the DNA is TGTGCCAGCAGCTTAGATTGGACAGGCCCAGGACGGGGCGGGGAGCTGTTTTTT.